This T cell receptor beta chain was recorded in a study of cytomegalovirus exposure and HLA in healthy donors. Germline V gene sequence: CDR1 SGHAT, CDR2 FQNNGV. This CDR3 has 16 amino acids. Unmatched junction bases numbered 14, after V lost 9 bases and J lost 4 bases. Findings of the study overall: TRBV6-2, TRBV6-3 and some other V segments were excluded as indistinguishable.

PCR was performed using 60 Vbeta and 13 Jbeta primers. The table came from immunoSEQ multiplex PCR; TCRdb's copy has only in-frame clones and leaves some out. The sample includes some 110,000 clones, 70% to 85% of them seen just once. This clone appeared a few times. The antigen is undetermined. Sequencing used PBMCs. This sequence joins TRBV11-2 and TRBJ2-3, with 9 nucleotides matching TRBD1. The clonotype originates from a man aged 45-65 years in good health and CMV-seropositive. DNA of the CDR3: TGTGCCAGTAGGATACCGGGACAGGGAGTTTCAGATACGCAGTATTTT. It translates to CASRIPGQGVSDTQYF.